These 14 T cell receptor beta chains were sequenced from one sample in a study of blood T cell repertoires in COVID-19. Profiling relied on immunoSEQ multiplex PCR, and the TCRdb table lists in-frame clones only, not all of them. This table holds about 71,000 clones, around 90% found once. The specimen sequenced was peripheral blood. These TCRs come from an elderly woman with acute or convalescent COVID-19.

CDR3 amino acids: CASSETGKADYGYTF. The CDR3, as DNA: TGCGCCAGCAGCGAGACAGGGAAAGCTGATTATGGCTACACCTTC. The rearrangement uses TRBV5-1 and TRBJ1-2; 7 bases map to TRBD1. The CDR3 extends over 15 amino acids. J gave up 5 bases and V 4 bases, and 11 bases lay outside the gene matches. In germline, CDR1 is SGHRS, CDR2 YFSETQ.

The CDR3 region is CASSKLPISYEQYF. CDR3 coding DNA: TGTGCCAGCAGCAAACTCCCTATTTCCTACGAGCAGTACTTC. The chain has TRBV5-4 and TRBJ2-7; D unclear. The CDR3 extends over 14 amino acids. CDR1 is SGHNT, CDR2 YYREEE, per germline (reference sequence). V lost 4 bases and J lost 1, with 12 bases in between.

CDR3 bases: TGTGCAAGTCGCTCAACAGGGCGCGATGAGCAGTTCTTC. It yields the protein CASRSTGRDEQFF. The J gene is TRBJ2-1, the V gene TRBV12-2; the DNA was not used to check the table's D call, TRBD1. TRBV12-2 is termed a pseudogene. The length of the CDR3 is 13 residues.

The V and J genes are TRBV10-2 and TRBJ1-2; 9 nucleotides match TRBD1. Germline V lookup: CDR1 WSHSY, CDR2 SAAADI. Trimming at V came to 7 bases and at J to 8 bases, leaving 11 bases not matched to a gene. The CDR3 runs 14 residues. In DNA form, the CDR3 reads TGCGCCAGCATGTTGGGACAGGGACCTGCGGGCTACACCTTC. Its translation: CASMLGQGPAGYTF.

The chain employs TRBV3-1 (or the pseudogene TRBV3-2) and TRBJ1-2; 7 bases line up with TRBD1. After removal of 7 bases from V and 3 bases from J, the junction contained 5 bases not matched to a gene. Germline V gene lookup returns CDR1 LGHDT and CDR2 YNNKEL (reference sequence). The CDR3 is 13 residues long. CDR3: CASTRDRDYGYTF. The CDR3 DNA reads TGTGCCAGCACTCGGGACAGAGACTATGGCTACACCTTC.

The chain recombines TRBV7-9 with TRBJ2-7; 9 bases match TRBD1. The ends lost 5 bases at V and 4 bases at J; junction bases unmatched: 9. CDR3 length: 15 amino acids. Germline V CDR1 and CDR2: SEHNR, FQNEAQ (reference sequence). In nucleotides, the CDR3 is TGTGCCAGCAGCCACGCCGGGACAGGGTGGTACGAGCAGTACTTC. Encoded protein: CASSHAGTGWYEQYF.

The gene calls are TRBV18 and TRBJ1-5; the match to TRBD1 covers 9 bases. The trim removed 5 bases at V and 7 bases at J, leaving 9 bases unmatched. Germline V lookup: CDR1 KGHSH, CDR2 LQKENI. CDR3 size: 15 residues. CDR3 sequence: CASSTGTGYGQPQHF. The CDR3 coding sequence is TGTGCCAGCTCAACCGGGACAGGGTACGGGCAGCCCCAGCATTTT.

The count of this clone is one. The CDR3: CASSPTGASNQPQHF. CDR3 coding DNA: TGTGCCAGCAGCCCGACAGGGGCGAGCAATCAGCCCCAGCATTTT. The chain recombines TRBV4-2 with TRBJ1-5; 8 positions match TRBD1. The CDR3 covers 15 residues. The trim removed 4 bases at V and 1 base at J, leaving 3 bases unmatched. Germline assignment: CDR1 LGHNA and CDR2 YNFKEQ.

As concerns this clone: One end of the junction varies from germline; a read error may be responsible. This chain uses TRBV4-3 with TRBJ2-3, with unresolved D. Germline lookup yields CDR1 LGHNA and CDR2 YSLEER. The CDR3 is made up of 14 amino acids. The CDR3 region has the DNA TGCGCCAGCAGCCAAGAACTCGGCGGCCGAACCCCCCTTTTT. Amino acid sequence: CASSQELGGRTPLF.

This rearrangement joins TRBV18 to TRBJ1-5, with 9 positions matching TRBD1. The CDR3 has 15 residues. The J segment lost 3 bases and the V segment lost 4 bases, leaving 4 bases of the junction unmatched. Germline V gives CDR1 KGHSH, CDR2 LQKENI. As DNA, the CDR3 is TGTGCCAGCTCACAGGGACAGGGTGACAATCAGCCCCAGCATTTT. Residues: CASSQGQGDNQPQHF.

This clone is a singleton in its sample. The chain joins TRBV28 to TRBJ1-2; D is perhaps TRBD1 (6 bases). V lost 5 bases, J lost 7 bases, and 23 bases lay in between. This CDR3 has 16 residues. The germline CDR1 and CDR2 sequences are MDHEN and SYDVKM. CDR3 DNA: TGTGCCAGCAGTCTACAGGGTCGGGGACTAACTGGTGGCTACACCTTC. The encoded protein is CASSLQGRGLTGGYTF.

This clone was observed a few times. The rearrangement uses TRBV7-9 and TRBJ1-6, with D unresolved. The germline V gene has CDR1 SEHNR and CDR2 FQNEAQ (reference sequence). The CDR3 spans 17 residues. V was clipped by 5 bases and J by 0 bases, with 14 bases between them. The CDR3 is CASSPMPKSSYNSPLHF. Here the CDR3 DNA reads TGTGCCAGCAGCCCTATGCCGAAGAGCTCCTATAATTCACCCCTCCACTTT. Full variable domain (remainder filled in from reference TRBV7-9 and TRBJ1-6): DTGVSQNPRHKITKRGQNVTFRCDPISEHNRLYWYRQTLGQGPEFLTYFQNEAQLEKSRLLSDRFSAERPKGSFSTLEIQRTEQGDSAMYLCASSPMPKSSYNSPLHFGNGTRLTVT.

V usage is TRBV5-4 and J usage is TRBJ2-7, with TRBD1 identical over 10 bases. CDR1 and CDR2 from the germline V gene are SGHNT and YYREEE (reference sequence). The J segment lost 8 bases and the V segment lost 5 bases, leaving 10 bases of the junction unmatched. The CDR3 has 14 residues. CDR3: CASSRGQGYLQQYF. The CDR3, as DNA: TGTGCCAGCAGTCGGGGACAGGGGTATCTTCAGCAGTACTTC.

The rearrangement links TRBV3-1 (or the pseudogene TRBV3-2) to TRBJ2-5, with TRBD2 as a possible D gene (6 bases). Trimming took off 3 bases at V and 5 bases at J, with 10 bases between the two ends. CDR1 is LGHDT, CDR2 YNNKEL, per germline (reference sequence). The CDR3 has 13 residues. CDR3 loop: CASSQGLVETQYF. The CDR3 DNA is TGTGCCAGCAGCCAGGGACTGGTGGAGACCCAGTACTTC.